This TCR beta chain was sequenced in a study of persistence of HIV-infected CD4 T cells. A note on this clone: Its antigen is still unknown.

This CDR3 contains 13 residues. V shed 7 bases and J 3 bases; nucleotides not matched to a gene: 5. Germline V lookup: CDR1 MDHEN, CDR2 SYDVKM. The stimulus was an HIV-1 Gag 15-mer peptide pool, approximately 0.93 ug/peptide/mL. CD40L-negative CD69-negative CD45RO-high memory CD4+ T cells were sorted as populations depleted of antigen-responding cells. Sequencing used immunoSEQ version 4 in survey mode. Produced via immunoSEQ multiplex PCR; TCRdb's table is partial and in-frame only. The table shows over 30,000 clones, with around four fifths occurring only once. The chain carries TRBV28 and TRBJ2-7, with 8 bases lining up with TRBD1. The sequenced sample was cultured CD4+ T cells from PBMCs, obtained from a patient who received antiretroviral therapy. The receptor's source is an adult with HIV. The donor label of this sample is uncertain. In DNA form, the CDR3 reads TGTGCCAGCACTCCGGGACAGGTCTACGAGCAGTACGTC. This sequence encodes CASTPGQVYEQYV.